This passage covers 26 T cell receptor beta chains from one sample sequenced in a study. MiXCR, applied by TCRdb to the 5' RACE reads, yields one record per CDR3 protein. The sample yields about 46,000 distinct CDR3 sequences, roughly 30% seen once. Input material: naive CD4+ T cells sorted from blood. Subset here: naive CD4+ T cells, CD4+CD45RA+CD25-. The source is a female donor with breast cancer.

This chain connects TRBV29-1 to TRBJ2-7; a weak D match, TRBD2 (6 bases). V was clipped by 4 bases and J by 2 bases, with 15 bases between them. Germline lookup yields CDR1 SQVTM and CDR2 ANQGSEA. The CDR3 consists of 14 residues. The CDR3 DNA follows: TGCAGCGTTGGGGGGGAGAGCCTTGCCTACGAGCAGTACTTC. Translated: CSVGGESLAYEQYF.

The chain couples TRBV4-2 to TRBJ2-5, with D possibly called TRBD1 or TRBD2 (5 bases each). V was clipped by 4 bases and J by 5 bases, with 17 bases between them. From germline, CDR1 is LGHNA and CDR2 YNFKEQ. The CDR3 totals 15 residues. CDR3 sequence (DNA): TGTGCCAGCAGCCGGGAGACAGTTAACGGGGAGACCCAGTACTTC. It codes for CASSRETVNGETQYF.

The chain recombines TRBV3-1 with TRBJ2-1; D uncertain. The CDR3 consists of 15 residues. Trimming shortened V by 0 bases and J by 3 bases, and 9 bases separated the two germline ends. The germline CDR1 and CDR2 sequences are LGHDT and YNNKEL (reference sequence). DNA of the CDR3: TGTGCCAGCAGCCAAGATATGGGCCGCTACAATGAGCAGTTCTTC. This gives the protein CASSQDMGRYNEQFF.

The gene calls are TRBV7-2 and TRBJ2-1; no clear D gene. Germline lookup yields CDR1 SGHTA and CDR2 FQGNSA. CDR3 length: 13 amino acids. V was cut by 5 bases and J by 11 bases, with 16 bases left in between. CDR3 in DNA: TGTGCCAGCAGCCTTACTTCTAGAATGCAGCAGTTCTTC. It encodes CASSLTSRMQQFF. The variable domain in full, with the rest retrieved from reference TRBV7-2 and TRBJ2-1, is GAGVSQSPSNKVTEKGKDVELRCDPISGHTALYWYRQSLGQGLEFLIYFQGNSAPDKSGLPSDRFSAERTGGSVSTLTIQRTQQEDSAVYLCASSLTSRMQQFFGPGTRLTVL.

This clonotype was counted ten times or more. The rearrangement uses TRBV4-3 and TRBJ2-3; D unresolved. The germline gives CDR1 LGHNA, CDR2 YSLEER. Trimming took off 0 bases at V and 4 bases at J, with 8 bases between the two ends. CDR3 length equals 14 residues. The CDR3 DNA reads as TGCGCCAGCAGCCAAGAATTAGCAGCAGATACGCAGTATTTT. Translating it yields CASSQELAADTQYF.

The CDR3 DNA follows: TGCGCCAGCAGCTTGCAGCCGGCGGGAGTTGGAACAGATACGCAGTATTTT. The encoded protein is CASSLQPAGVGTDTQYF. This chain connects TRBV5-1 to TRBJ2-3, with 7 bases that match TRBD2. CDR3 length: 17 amino acids. The trim removed 1 base at V and 3 bases at J, leaving 11 bases unmatched. CDR1 SGHRS and CDR2 YFSETQ come from the germline V gene.

This clonotype was picked up a small number of times. At one of its ends the junction is not consistent with the germline gene, which may arise from a read error. The chain employs TRBV7-7 and TRBJ2-1, with a tentative D call TRBD1 (5 bases). In germline, CDR1 is SSHAT, CDR2 FNYEAQ (reference sequence). The length of the CDR3 is 15 residues. CDR3 residues: CASSLVDSDLNEQFF. In DNA, the CDR3 is TGTGCTAGCAGCTTAGTAGACAGCGACCTAAATGAGCAGTTCTTC.

This clonotype was counted only a few times. The chain combines TRBV7-2 with TRBJ2-5; 7 bases align to TRBD2. The CDR3 consists of 18 residues. Germline lookup yields CDR1 SGHTA and CDR2 FQGNSA. J lost 5 bases, V lost 2 bases, and 17 bases had no gene match. CDR3 nucleotide sequence: TGTGCCAGCAGCTTAAACGTGGGCAGGGCGGGGGTGAGGGAGACCCAGTACTTC. Amino acids: CASSLNVGRAGVRETQYF.

This clonotype was counted at least ten times. The chain uses TRBV10-2 and TRBJ2-3; D remains unclear. Looked up from germline, CDR1 is WSHSY and CDR2 is SAAADI. The CDR3 runs 15 residues. V gave up 4 bases and J gave up 3 bases, with 14 bases separating them. The CDR3: CASSALQVGTDTQYF. CDR3 sequence (DNA): TGCGCCAGCAGTGCGCTACAAGTGGGGACAGATACGCAGTATTTT.

The gene calls are TRBV6-2 or TRBV6-3 and TRBJ2-2; D is unclear. Trimming took 5 bases from V and 7 from J, leaving 17 bases between them. Germline V gene lookup returns CDR1 MNHEY and CDR2 SVGEGT. The CDR3 is 15 residues long. The CDR3 loop reads CASSRKGQSGGELFF. Here the CDR3 DNA reads TGTGCCAGCAGTCGAAAGGGTCAATCGGGCGGGGAGCTGTTTTTT.

DNA for the CDR3: TGTGCCAGCAGCTTAGTGGGCACGAGCAATCAGCCCCAGCATTTT. Amino acids: CASSLVGTSNQPQHF. The chain carries TRBV7-2 and TRBJ1-5; D is unresolved. V lost 1 base and J 1 base, leaving 8 bases between the germline ends. This CDR3 contains 15 residues. Looked up from germline, CDR1 is SGHTA and CDR2 is FQGNSA.

This rearrangement joins TRBV5-1 to TRBJ1-1, with TRBD1 identical over 9 bases. V shed 6 bases, J shed 4 bases, and the junction held 10 bases outside the gene matches. Germline V gene data show CDR1 as SGHRS and CDR2 as YFSETQ. The CDR3 contains 15 residues. DNA for the CDR3: TGCGCCAGCAAGAACGTACAGGGGGCAGGCACTGAAGCTTTCTTT. Protein: CASKNVQGAGTEAFF.

V gene TRBV27 combines with J gene TRBJ2-7; TRBD2 matches at 12 bases. Germline lookup yields CDR1 MNHEY and CDR2 SMNVEV (reference sequence). Germline trimming cut 10 bases from V and 10 bases from J; bases unmatched to any gene: 14. The CDR3 consists of 14 residues. Here the CDR3 reads CAIRPGLAGGPQYF. DNA of the CDR3: TGTGCCATTCGCCCGGGGCTAGCGGGAGGGCCACAGTACTTC.

The rearrangement joins TRBV20-1 to TRBJ2-7; 10 nucleotides line up with TRBD2. This CDR3 is 15 amino acids long. Trimming took 2 bases from V and 4 from J; bases not matched to a gene: 8. CDR1 and CDR2 from the germline V gene are DFQATT and SNEGSKA (reference sequence). Here the CDR3 DNA reads TGCAGTGCTAGACACCCTAGCGGGAGAAAGTACGAGCAGTACTTC. Its protein is CSARHPSGRKYEQYF.

This clonotype was seen only a few times. The chain links TRBV5-6 to TRBJ1-2, with a possible D match to TRBD1 (6 bases). The CDR3 is 11 residues long. V gave up 5 bases and J gave up 8 bases, with 10 bases separating them. Germline-derived CDR1 and CDR2 are SGHDT and YYEEEE. The CDR3 nucleotides read TGTGCCAGCAGTTATACAGGGGGCTACACCTTC. Translating gives CASSYTGGYTF.

A few counts support this clonotype. The CDR3 loop is CASSQVDFGGSTYEQYF. CDR3 DNA sequence: TGTGCCAGCAGCCAAGTCGATTTCGGCGGGAGCACCTACGAGCAGTACTTC. This rearrangement joins TRBV4-2 to TRBJ2-7; TRBD2 matches at 7 bases. CDR3 length equals 17 residues. V was pared by 1 base and J by 2 bases, with 11 bases of the junction left unmatched. Germline loops: CDR1 LGHNA, CDR2 YNFKEQ.

This clonotype has only a few counts. The chain is built from TRBV6-5 and TRBJ2-7; D may be TRBD2 (6 bases). V shed 1 base and J shed 3 bases, with 16 bases lying between them. CDR3 size: 16 residues. Germline V gene data show CDR1 as MNHEY and CDR2 as SVGAGI. The CDR3 is CASSYFPPGLNYEQYF. The CDR3 DNA sequence: TGTGCCAGCAGTTACTTTCCTCCGGGACTTAACTACGAGCAGTACTTC.

The V and J genes are TRBV4-1 and TRBJ1-4; unclear D gene. The V end was cut by 1 base, the J end by 1 base, with 7 bases between. The CDR3 contains 15 residues. The germline CDR1 and CDR2 sequences are MGHRA and YSYEKL. In DNA form, the CDR3 reads TGCGCCAGCAGCCAAGGTGTTGTAACTAATGAAAAACTGTTTTTT. It codes for CASSQGVVTNEKLFF.

This clonotype was found a few times. J is TRBJ1-2 and V is TRBV3-1; D is uncertain. The CDR3 consists of 15 residues. Germline V gene lookup returns CDR1 LGHDT and CDR2 YNNKEL (reference sequence). V shed 2 bases and J shed 0 bases, with 10 bases lying between them. The CDR3 region has the DNA TGTGCCAGCAGCCAATCGTTCGGTACTAACTATGGCTACACCTTC. Translating gives CASSQSFGTNYGYTF.

This clonotype was observed a few times. A read error may produce the germline difference seen at one junction end. The chain uses TRBV12-3 or TRBV12-4 and TRBJ1-1, with no clear D. The CDR3 is 13 amino acids. CDR3 DNA: TGTGCCAGGAGTTTAGCTGAATACACTGAAGCTTTCTTT. It translates to CARSLAEYTEAFF.

The V gene is TRBV12-3 or TRBV12-4, the J gene TRBJ2-7; D is possibly TRBD2 (7 bases). The CDR3 has 15 amino acids. V was cut by 5 bases and J by 4 bases, with 18 bases left in between. The CDR3, as DNA: TGTGCCAGCAGTGAAAGGGGGAGGGCTAAATACGAGCAGTACTTC. Translated, it gives CASSERGRAKYEQYF.

The CDR3 DNA is TGCAGCGTTGAGAAGTACCAAGAGACCCAGTACTTC. Protein product: CSVEKYQETQYF. The chain links TRBV29-1 to TRBJ2-5; D is ambiguous. The V end lost 3 bases, the J end lost 0 bases, and 5 bases lay between the germline ends. Germline lookup yields CDR1 SQVTM and CDR2 ANQGSEA. The length of the CDR3 is 12 residues.

V gene TRBV7-3 combines with J gene TRBJ1-1, with a tentative D call TRBD1 (5 bases). Germline assignment: CDR1 SGHTA and CDR2 FQGTGA. V lost 4 bases, J lost 0 bases, and 18 bases lay in between. The CDR3 covers 17 residues. The DNA for the CDR3 is TGTGCCAGCAGCTCAACCCGGCGGGGCCCTATGAACACTGAAGCTTTCTTT. Residues: CASSSTRRGPMNTEAFF.

In its sample, this clonotype was seen many times. The J gene is TRBJ1-2, the V gene TRBV12-3 or TRBV12-4; D gene ambiguous. Trimming removed 6 bases from V and 0 bases from J, with 11 bases in between. The CDR3 runs to 14 residues. The CDR3 loop reads CASRLREPNYGYTF. Written as DNA, the CDR3 is TGTGCCAGCAGACTCCGGGAACCTAACTATGGCTACACCTTC.

This chain uses TRBV29-1 with TRBJ2-3; 7 bases are a match to TRBD2. In germline, CDR1 is SQVTM, CDR2 ANQGSEA. The V gene end was trimmed by 6 bases and the J gene end by 6 bases; junction bases not matched to a gene: 3. There are 11 residues in the CDR3. The DNA of the CDR3 is TGCAGCGTCCGACTAGCCGATACGCAGTATTTT. Its protein is CSVRLADTQYF.

In DNA form, the CDR3 reads TGTGCCAGCAGCTTGGAGGCGTACTACGAGCAGTACTTC. Translation gives CASSLEAYYEQYF. This sequence joins TRBV5-4 and TRBJ2-7; unclear D gene. V was trimmed by 0 bases and J by 3 bases, leaving 7 bases between them. The germline gives CDR1 SGHNT, CDR2 YYREEE (reference sequence). CDR3 size: 13 residues.